This TCR beta chain derives from a study of molecular identifiers for immune sequencing clone quantification. Study-level points and caveats: Reports indicate spiked Jurkat TCR RNA from one cell could be found among roughly 950,000 naive cells.

Based on a CD8+CD4-CCR7+CD45RA+ profile, naive CD8 T cells were sorted. TCRdb independently ran MiXCR on the PCR reads; one entry per CDR3 protein. The data show over 35,000 distinct CDR3 sequences, 24% seen once. This clonotype was counted at least ten times. What it binds is unknown. V shed 3 bases and J shed 5 bases, with 13 bases lying between them. The length of the CDR3 is 15 residues. Per the germline V gene, CDR1 is SEHNR and CDR2 is FQNEAQ (reference sequence). The sequence came from a human donor in good health. Some libraries in this study had Jurkat cell RNA spiked in. Sequences were obtained from naive CD8+ T cells from blood, with Jurkat cell RNA spiked in. Subset meaning: FACS-sorted CD8+CD4-CCR7+CD45RA+ naive T cells. The gene calls are TRBV7-9 and TRBJ2-2; D gene ambiguous. The CDR3 DNA sequence: TGTGCCAGCAGCTTCGACTCCGAAGGAACCGGGGAGCTGTTTTTT. Translation gives CASSFDSEGTGELFF.